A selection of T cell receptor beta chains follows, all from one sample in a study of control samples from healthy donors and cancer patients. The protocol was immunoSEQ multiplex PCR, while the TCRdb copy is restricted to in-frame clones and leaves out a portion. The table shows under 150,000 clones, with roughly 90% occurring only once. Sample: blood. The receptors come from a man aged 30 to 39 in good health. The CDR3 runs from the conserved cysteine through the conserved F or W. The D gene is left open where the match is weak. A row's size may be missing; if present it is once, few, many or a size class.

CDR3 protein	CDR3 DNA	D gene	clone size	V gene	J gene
CSPSTGGGRGDNEQFF	TGCAGCCCCTCGACAGGCGGAGGTCGGGGGGACAATGAGCAGTTCTTC	-	-	TRBV29-1	TRBJ2-1
CASSPAGRTEAFF	TGTGCCAGCAGCCCCGCGGGGCGAACTGAAGCTTTCTTT	-	-	TRBV14	TRBJ1-1
CASSLGGSYNQPQHF	TGTGCCAGCAGCTTAGGAGGAAGTTATAATCAGCCCCAGCATTTT	-	many	TRBV7-8	TRBJ1-5
CASSDTSGNLNTQYF	TGTGCCAGCAGCGATACTAGCGGCAATCTGAATACGCAGTATTTT	TRBD2	-	TRBV7-2	TRBJ2-3
CASGMGGIYEQYF	TGTGCCAGCGGGATGGGCGGGATCTACGAGCAGTACTTC	-	-	TRBV6-5	TRBJ2-7
CASSLWLGSGANVLTF	TGTGCCAGCAGTTTATGGCTAGGCTCTGGGGCCAACGTCCTGACTTTC	-	-	TRBV27	TRBJ2-6
CASSQAISFGRTNTGELFF	TGTGCCAGCAGCCAAGCTATTTCCTTCGGGAGAACGAACACCGGGGAGCTGTTTTTT	-	-	TRBV4-2	TRBJ2-2
CASSLVGEKGYTF	TGTGCCAGCAGCTTAGTAGGGGAGAAAGGCTACACCTTC	-	-	TRBV11-2	TRBJ1-2
CASRSEFYEQYF	TGTGCCAGCAGGTCAGAATTCTACGAGCAGTACTTC	-	-	TRBV25-1	TRBJ2-7
CASSLVGAGETQYF	TGTGCCAGCAGCTTAGTGGGAGCGGGGGAGACCCAGTACTTC	TRBD2	once	TRBV7-9	TRBJ2-5
CATSSGFIYEQYF	TGTGCCACCAGCAGCGGGTTCATCTACGAGCAGTACTTC	-	-	TRBV15	TRBJ2-7
CASSLSGTGNTIYF	TGTGCCAGCAGTTTATCAGGGACGGGAAACACCATATATTTT	-	-	TRBV27	TRBJ1-3
CASREQGNTEAFF	TGTGCCAGCAGGGAACAGGGGAACACTGAAGCTTTCTTT	-	-	TRBV7-8	TRBJ1-1
CASSLRRNYGYTF	TGTGCCAGCAGTTTAAGACGGAACTATGGCTACACCTTC	-	-	TRBV27	TRBJ1-2
CASSLHGEVQNEQFF	TGTGCCAGCAGCTTACACGGGGAGGTCCAGAATGAGCAGTTCTTC	-	-	TRBV7-9	TRBJ2-1
CASSPGLADPAGQGGTQYF	TGTGCCAGCAGCCCGGGACTAGCGGACCCAGCGGGGCAAGGGGGGACCCAGTACTTC	TRBD2	-	TRBV13	TRBJ2-5
CASSIERGGAGWGGELFF	TGTGCCAGTAGTATAGAGCGCGGTGGAGCGGGATGGGGCGGGGAGCTGTTTTTT	TRBD2	-	TRBV19	TRBJ2-2
CASSASGRGFPGELFF	TGTGCCAGCAGTGCTAGCGGGAGAGGTTTCCCCGGGGAGCTGTTTTTT	TRBD2	-	TRBV28	TRBJ2-2
CAGSPSTGVAGNEQFF	TGTGCCGGCAGCCCCTCAACAGGGGTAGCAGGGAATGAGCAGTTCTTC	TRBD1	-	TRBV11-3	TRBJ2-1
CASSSGTVGQFF	TGTGCCAGCAGTTCCGGGACAGTAGGGCAGTTCTTC	TRBD1	-	TRBV27	TRBJ2-1
CASSWGTGVVDTEAFF	TGTGCCAGTAGCTGGGGGACAGGCGTGGTTGACACTGAAGCTTTCTTT	TRBD1	-	TRBV19	TRBJ1-1
CAWSQKTQYF	TGTGCCTGGAGTCAGAAGACCCAGTACTTC	-	-	TRBV30	TRBJ2-5
CASSVGRGLNTEAFF	TGTGCCAGCAGCGTAGGAAGGGGACTGAACACTGAAGCTTTCTTT	-	-	TRBV9	TRBJ1-1
CASSLEREGAYNEQFF	TGTGCCAGCAGCTTAGAGCGGGAGGGCGCCTACAATGAGCAGTTCTTC	TRBD2	-	TRBV13	TRBJ2-1
CAWSGAQETQYF	TGTGCCTGGAGTGGCGCTCAAGAGACCCAGTACTTC	-	-	TRBV30	TRBJ2-5
CASSPGPQGTQYF	TGTGCCAGCAGTCCGGGCCCTCAGGGGACCCAGTACTTC	-	-	TRBV6-2/TRBV6-3	TRBJ2-5
CASSAGQSYNEQFF	TGTGCCAGCAGCGCTGGACAGTCGTACAATGAGCAGTTCTTC	-	-	TRBV13	TRBJ2-1
CASSEARDRALRSGYTF	TGTGCCAGCAGTGAAGCCCGTGATAGGGCCCTGAGGAGTGGCTACACCTTC	-	-	TRBV2	TRBJ1-2
CASSPWTSGRSYNEQFF	TGTGCCAGCAGCCCTTGGACTAGCGGTCGCTCCTACAATGAGCAGTTCTTC	TRBD2	-	TRBV14	TRBJ2-1
CASSLRWPSNEQYF	TGTGCCAGCAGCTTAAGGTGGCCCTCCAACGAGCAGTACTTC	-	few	TRBV11-3	TRBJ2-7
CASSSGQPSGYTF	TGTGCCAGCAGCTCGGGACAACCTAGTGGCTACACCTTC	-	-	TRBV2	TRBJ1-2
CASSPQRGYGYTF	TGTGCCAGCAGCCCCCAGAGAGGGTATGGCTACACCTTC	-	-	TRBV7-9	TRBJ1-2
CASRAVRGSYGYTF	TGTGCCAGCAGGGCAGTCCGGGGATCCTATGGCTACACCTTC	-	once	TRBV11-2	TRBJ1-2